This TCR beta chain was recovered during a study of blood T cells in healthy people across ages. A J-beta primer mix and a sample-barcoded 5' primer were used in a second PCR of about 7 to 12 cycles. One entry per CDR3 protein, called by TCRdb with MiXCR from the 5' RACE reads. The sample shows over a million distinct CDR3 sequences, approximately 42% of them seen only once. The clonotype was recovered from a woman younger than 30 in good health. Sequencing input: blood.

CDR3 amino acids: CASSLRGPNEQFF. CDR3 coding DNA: TGCGCCAGCAGTCTACGCGGACCCAATGAGCAGTTCTTC. V usage is TRBV5-1 and J usage is TRBJ2-1; D remains unclear. V was pared by 5 bases and J by 6 bases, with 12 bases between. Germline V gene sequence: CDR1 SGHRS, CDR2 YFSETQ. CDR3 length: 13 amino acids. The variable domain in full, completed from reference TRBV5-1 and TRBJ2-1, reads KAGVTQTPRYLIKTRGQQVTLSCSPISGHRSVSWYQQTPGQGLQFLFEYFSETQRNKGNFPGRFSGRQFSNSRSEMNVSTLELGDSALYLCASSLRGPNEQFFGPGTRLTVL.